The T cell receptor beta chain under discussion was sequenced for a study of cytomegalovirus exposure and HLA in healthy donors. The study, taken as a whole, reports: Most TCR sequences proved rare, with some public TCRs found in many donors. With high specificity and sensitivity, the classifier reportedly diagnosed cytomegalovirus status. In vitro, three CMV-associated chains proved specific for CMV antigens.

V was cut by 4 bases and J by 7 bases, with 14 bases left in between. This CDR3 region has 14 residues. The germline V gene encodes CDR1 MRHNA and CDR2 SNTAGT. Of note for this clone: Its antigen is still unknown.

Profiled with immunoSEQ multiplex PCR; TCRdb holds only in-frame clones, not every one. This sample yields fewer than 130,000 clones, of which approximately 88% are seen a single time; approximately 1.5% belongs to the top ten. This rearrangement joins TRBV6-4 to TRBJ2-1; D perhaps matches TRBD1 (6 bases). This TCR was sampled from a woman aged 25-40 years in good health and CMV-seropositive. The sample was PBMCs. In DNA, the CDR3 is TGTGCCAGCAGTGCCAACCCAGGGGTTAATGAGCAGTTCTTC. Residues: CASSANPGVNEQFF.